What follows are 20 T cell receptor beta chains derived from one specimen sequenced in a study of PD-1 blockade in classical Hodgkin lymphoma. Sequencing used immunoSEQ multiplex PCR; TCRdb keeps in-frame clones, though not all of them. The sample has around 11,000 clones; approximately 81% are singletons. Regarding time point: cycle 4 day 1 (C4D1), after 6 weeks of nivolumab. Each patient relapsed following autologous stem cell transplantation, and prior brentuximab vedotin exposure differed. Investigators isolated CD4+ T cells from thawed PBMCs through magnetic negative selection. The material sequenced was CD4+ T cells from blood, taken before the fourth cycle of nivolumab. All receptors come from a human donor with classical Hodgkin lymphoma.

In DNA, the CDR3 is TGTGCCAGCAGTCTCGGACAGGGCGGCAATGAGCAGTTCTTC. Translated, it gives CASSLGQGGNEQFF. The chain uses TRBV6-6 and TRBJ2-1; 8 bases match TRBD1. In germline, CDR1 is MNHNY, CDR2 SVGAGI (reference sequence). With V trimmed by 5 bases and J by 6 bases, 6 bases remained unmatched. The CDR3 has 14 residues.

This clone has more than one count but fewer than ten. J is TRBJ1-2 and V is TRBV25-1; TRBD1 is a possible D gene (6 bases). There are 15 residues in the CDR3. CDR1 MGHDK and CDR2 SYGVNS come from the germline V gene. The V and J ends lost 3 bases and 7 bases respectively, with 18 bases between them. Here the CDR3 reads CASSDARGRWGGYTF. The CDR3 coding sequence is TGTGCCAGCAGTGACGCTCGGGGGCGGTGGGGTGGCTACACCTTC.

The J gene is TRBJ1-1, the V gene TRBV5-1; no definite D call. This CDR3 is 14 amino acids long. V was clipped by 0 bases and J by 1 base, with 7 bases between them. CDR1 and CDR2 (germline): SGHRS, YFSETQ. CDR3 DNA: TGCGCCAGCAGCTTGGATGGGAGGAACACTGAAGCTTTCTTT. Translated, it gives CASSLDGRNTEAFF.

The rearrangement joins TRBV11-3 to TRBJ1-6; D not certain. Germline V gene sequence: CDR1 SGHNT, CDR2 YENEEA. The CDR3 has 13 residues. V was pared by 1 base and J by 7 bases, with 5 bases between. Written as DNA, the CDR3 is TGTGCCAGCAGCTTAGGATCGAATTCACCCCTCCACTTT. Its translation: CASSLGSNSPLHF.

The gene calls are TRBV5-1 and TRBJ2-3; D possibly corresponds to TRBD1 (6 bases). Germline-derived CDR1 and CDR2 are SGHRS and YFSETQ. This CDR3 spans 15 amino acids. The V gene lost 0 bases and the J gene lost 3 bases, with 11 bases spanning the gap. CDR3 sequence (DNA): TGCGCCAGCAGCTTGGGACAGGTTGAAACAGATACGCAGTATTTT. Translated, it gives CASSLGQVETDTQYF.

The chain couples TRBV18 to TRBJ1-2, with 8 bases identical to TRBD1. This CDR3 region has 15 residues. With 3 bases clipped from V and 6 bases from J, the junction kept 9 bases outside the gene matches. The germline CDR1 and CDR2 sequences are KGHSH and LQKENI. CDR3 nucleotide sequence: TGTGCCAGCTCACCTTCGGCAGGGGGCTACGATGGCTACACCTTC. Translating it yields CASSPSAGGYDGYTF.

This clone was detected a few times. The chain couples TRBV6-1 to TRBJ2-1; D not certain. CDR3 size: 14 residues. Germline CDR1 and CDR2: MNHNS and SASEGT. V dropped 8 bases and J dropped 5 bases, with 16 bases sitting between them. This CDR3 is CASETNYLHNEQFF. CDR3 DNA sequence: TGTGCCAGCGAGACCAATTACCTACACAATGAGCAGTTCTTC.

V gene TRBV2 combines with J gene TRBJ1-1; TRBD1 is a possible D gene (5 bases). This CDR3 is built from 11 residues. CDR1 and CDR2 (germline): SNHLY, FYNNEI. With 6 bases removed from V and 7 bases from J, the gap between germline ends came to 9 bases. Written as DNA, the CDR3 is TGTGCCAGCAGGACGGGGCGTGAAGCTTTCTTT. As protein: CASRTGREAFF.

This chain joins TRBV19 and TRBJ2-7; TRBD1 matches at 10 bases. The junction had 10 bases not matched to a gene; V was cut back by 8 bases and J by 9 bases. The CDR3 has 13 residues. Germline V CDR1 and CDR2: LNHDA, SQIVND (reference sequence). The CDR3 region is CASSLPGQGPQYF. The CDR3 nucleotides are TGTGCCAGTTCACTCCCGGGACAGGGGCCGCAGTACTTC.

The CDR3 is CASSRSDSGGGEQYF. CDR3 sequence (DNA): TGCGCCAGCAGTCGTTCGGATTCGGGTGGCGGCGAGCAGTACTTC. The rearrangement links TRBV10-1 to TRBJ2-7; D not certain. V lost 5 bases, J lost 6 bases, and 20 bases lay in between. This CDR3 has 15 amino acids. Per the germline V gene, CDR1 is WNHNN and CDR2 is SYGVQD (reference sequence).

In this sample, this clone turned up once. This sample includes further DNA sequences coding for the same CDR3. The CDR3 DNA reads TGTGCCAGCAGCTTAGAGCAGGGCAACTATGGCTACACCTTC. This encodes CASSLEQGNYGYTF. This sequence joins TRBV11-2 and TRBJ1-2, with D maybe TRBD1 (5 bases). The CDR3 is made up of 14 amino acids. Trimming stripped 0 bases from V and 2 bases from J, with 7 bases between. The germline V gene encodes CDR1 SGHAT and CDR2 FQNNGV.

This clone was observed a handful of times. This chain joins TRBV28 and TRBJ2-5; TRBD1 aligns across 8 bases. J was trimmed by 5 bases and V by 2 bases; bases with no gene match: 7. Germline V gives CDR1 MDHEN, CDR2 SYDVKM. The CDR3 extends over 15 amino acids. CDR3 nucleotides: TGTGCCAGCAGTTTACGATGGACAGGGCAGGAGACCCAGTACTTC. Its protein is CASSLRWTGQETQYF.

The chain employs TRBV18 and TRBJ2-1; the D gene is possibly TRBD1 (5 bases). This CDR3 has 15 residues. V was pared by 4 bases and J by 4 bases, with 14 bases between. Germline V gene sequence: CDR1 KGHSH, CDR2 LQKENI. The CDR3 loop reads CASSLGPQGYNEQFF. The CDR3 DNA follows: TGTGCCAGCTCACTAGGGCCTCAGGGATACAATGAGCAGTTCTTC.

The chain carries TRBV27 and TRBJ1-5; D ambiguous. CDR1 and CDR2 (germline): MNHEY, SMNVEV (reference sequence). Trimming removed 5 bases from V and 7 bases from J, with 12 bases in between. This CDR3 has 13 amino acids. CDR3 amino acids: CASSLINGQPQHF. CDR3 DNA sequence: TGTGCCAGCAGTCTTATAAACGGGCAGCCCCAGCATTTT.

The chain employs TRBV18 and TRBJ1-6, with a tentative D call TRBD1 (5 bases). The CDR3 extends over 15 amino acids. V was clipped by 1 base and J by 7 bases, with 11 bases between them. The germline gives CDR1 KGHSH, CDR2 LQKENI. The CDR3 nucleotides read TGTGCCAGCTCACCACGGGGGACCGAGAATTCACCCCTCCACTTT. Its translation is CASSPRGTENSPLHF.

The sample holds a few counts of this clone. The rearrangement uses TRBV28 and TRBJ2-7; a possible D gene is TRBD2 (6 bases). CDR1 is MDHEN, CDR2 SYDVKM, per germline. The V end lost 5 bases, the J end lost 0 bases, and 17 bases lay between the germline ends. The CDR3 is 16 amino acids. The CDR3 reads CASSKSRDFLSYEQYF. DNA of the CDR3: TGTGCCAGCAGTAAAAGCCGGGACTTTCTCTCCTACGAGCAGTACTTC.

The V gene is TRBV25-1, the J gene TRBJ2-1, with D perhaps given as TRBD1 or TRBD2 (5 bases each). Looked up from germline, CDR1 is MGHDK and CDR2 is SYGVNS. The CDR3 spans 15 residues. The V end was cut by 3 bases, the J end by 7 bases, with 16 bases between. The CDR3 loop is CASSDIRDPGNEQFF. CDR3 coding DNA: TGTGCCAGCAGTGATATCCGGGACCCTGGGAATGAGCAGTTCTTC. Supplemented by reference TRBV25-1 and TRBJ2-1, the full variable domain reads EADIYQTPRYLVIGTGKKITLECSQTMGHDKMYWYQQDPGMELHLIHYSYGVNSTEKGDLSSESTVSRIRTEHFPLTLESARPSHTSQYLCASSDIRDPGNEQFFGPGTRLTVL.

The chain carries TRBV4-2 and TRBJ1-2; TRBD1 is a possible D gene (5 bases). Germline V gene lookup returns CDR1 LGHNA and CDR2 YNFKEQ. This CDR3 has 15 residues. Trimming pared 2 bases from V and 4 bases from J, leaving 14 bases between. CDR3 protein: CASSQSRQGAYGYTF. The DNA for the CDR3 is TGTGCCAGCAGCCAATCCCGTCAGGGAGCCTATGGCTACACCTTC.

V is TRBV6-1 and J is TRBJ2-1; tentative D call: TRBD1 (6 bases). Germline CDR1 and CDR2: MNHNS and SASEGT. The ends were cut back, 2 bases at V and 5 bases at J, with 19 bases in the middle. The CDR3 is 17 amino acids. CDR3 residues: CASSEMGWGRGNNEQFF. The CDR3 coding sequence is TGTGCCAGCAGTGAAATGGGATGGGGCAGGGGAAACAATGAGCAGTTCTTC.

V usage is TRBV7-9 and J usage is TRBJ2-7; D may correspond to TRBD1 or TRBD2 (5 bases each). Trimming removed 0 bases from V and 4 bases from J, with 10 bases in between. The CDR3 is 14 amino acids. Germline V CDR1 and CDR2: SEHNR, FQNEAQ (reference sequence). Here the CDR3 reads CASSLASGRYEQYF. In nucleotides, the CDR3 is TGTGCCAGCAGCTTAGCTTCGGGGCGATACGAGCAGTACTTC.